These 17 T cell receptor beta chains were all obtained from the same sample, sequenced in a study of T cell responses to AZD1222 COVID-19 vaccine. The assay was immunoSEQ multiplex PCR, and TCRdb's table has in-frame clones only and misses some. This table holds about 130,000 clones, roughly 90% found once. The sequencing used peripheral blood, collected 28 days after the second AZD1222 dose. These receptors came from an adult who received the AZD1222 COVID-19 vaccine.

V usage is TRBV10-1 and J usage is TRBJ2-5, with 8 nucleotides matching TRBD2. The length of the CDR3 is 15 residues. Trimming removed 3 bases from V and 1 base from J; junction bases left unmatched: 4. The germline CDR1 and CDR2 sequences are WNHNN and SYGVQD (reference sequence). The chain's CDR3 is CASSEGGRPQETQYF. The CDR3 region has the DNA TGCGCCAGCAGTGAAGGCGGGAGGCCCCAAGAGACCCAGTACTTC.

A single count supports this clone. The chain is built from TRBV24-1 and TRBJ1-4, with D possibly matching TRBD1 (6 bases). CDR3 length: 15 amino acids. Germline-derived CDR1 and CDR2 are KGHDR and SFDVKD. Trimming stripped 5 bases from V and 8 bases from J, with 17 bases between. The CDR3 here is CATSGGQQSGEKLFF. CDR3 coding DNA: TGTGCCACCAGTGGGGGACAACAGTCAGGCGAAAAACTGTTTTTT.

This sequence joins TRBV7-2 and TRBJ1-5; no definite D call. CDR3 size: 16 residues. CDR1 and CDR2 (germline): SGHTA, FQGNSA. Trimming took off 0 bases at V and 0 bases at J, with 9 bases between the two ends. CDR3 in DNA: TGTGCCAGCAGCTTAGCGGCGGATTCTAGCAATCAGCCCCAGCATTTT. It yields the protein CASSLAADSSNQPQHF.

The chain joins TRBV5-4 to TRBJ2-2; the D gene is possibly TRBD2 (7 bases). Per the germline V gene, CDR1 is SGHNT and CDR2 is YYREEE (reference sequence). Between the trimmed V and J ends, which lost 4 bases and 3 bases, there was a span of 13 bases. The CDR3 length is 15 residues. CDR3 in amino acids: CASSPEGGHTGELFF. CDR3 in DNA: TGTGCCAGCAGCCCGGAGGGGGGGCACACCGGGGAGCTGTTTTTT.

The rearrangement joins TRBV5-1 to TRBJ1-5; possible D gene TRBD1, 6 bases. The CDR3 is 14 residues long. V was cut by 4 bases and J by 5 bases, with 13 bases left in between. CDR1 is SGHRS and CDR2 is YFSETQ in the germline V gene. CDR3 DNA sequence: TGCGCCAGCAGCCCGACAGGTTCCGATCAGCCCCAGCATTTT. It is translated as CASSPTGSDQPQHF. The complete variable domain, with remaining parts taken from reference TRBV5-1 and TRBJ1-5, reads KAGVTQTPRYLIKTRGQQVTLSCSPISGHRSVSWYQQTPGQGLQFLFEYFSETQRNKGNFPGRFSGRQFSNSRSEMNVSTLELGDSALYLCASSPTGSDQPQHFGDGTRLSIL.

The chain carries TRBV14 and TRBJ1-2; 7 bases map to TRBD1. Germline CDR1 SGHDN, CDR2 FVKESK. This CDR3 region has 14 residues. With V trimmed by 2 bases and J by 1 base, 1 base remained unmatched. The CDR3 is CASSQNRGNYGYTF. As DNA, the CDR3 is TGTGCCAGCAGCCAAAACAGGGGTAACTATGGCTACACCTTC.

The CDR3 coding sequence is TGTGCCAGCAAGACGGACACCACAGATACGCAGTATTTT. Amino acids: CASKTDTTDTQYF. The gene calls are TRBV6-6 and TRBJ2-3; possible D gene TRBD1, 5 bases. Trimming stripped 7 bases from V and 2 bases from J, with 10 bases between. The germline V gene has CDR1 MNHNY and CDR2 SVGAGI (reference sequence). CDR3 length: 13 residues.

This CDR3 is CASSSNGQGRKTQYF. The DNA of the CDR3 is TGTGCCAGCAGTTCAAACGGACAGGGGAGGAAGACCCAGTACTTC. V and J are TRBV28 and TRBJ2-5; TRBD1 matches 9 bases. This CDR3 comprises 15 residues. With 4 bases clipped from V and 6 bases from J, the junction kept 9 bases outside the gene matches. Germline CDR1 reads MDHEN; CDR2 reads SYDVKM.

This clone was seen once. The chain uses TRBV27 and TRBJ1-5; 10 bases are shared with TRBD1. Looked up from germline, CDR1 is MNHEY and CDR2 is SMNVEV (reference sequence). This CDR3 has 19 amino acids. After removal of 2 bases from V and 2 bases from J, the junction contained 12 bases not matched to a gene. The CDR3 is CASSLRGGDRGRRNQPQHF. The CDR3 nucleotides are TGTGCCAGCAGTTTAAGGGGGGGTGACAGGGGGCGCCGCAATCAGCCCCAGCATTTT.

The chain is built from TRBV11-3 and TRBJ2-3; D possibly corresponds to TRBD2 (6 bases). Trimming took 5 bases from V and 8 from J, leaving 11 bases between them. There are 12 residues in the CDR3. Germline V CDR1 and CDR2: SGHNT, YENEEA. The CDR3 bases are TGTGCCAGCAGCCCCGGGGAGGCTACGCAGTATTTT. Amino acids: CASSPGEATQYF.

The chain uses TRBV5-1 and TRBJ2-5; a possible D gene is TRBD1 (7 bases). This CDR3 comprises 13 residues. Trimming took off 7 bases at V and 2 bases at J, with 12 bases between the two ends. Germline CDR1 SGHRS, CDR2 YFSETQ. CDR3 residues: CASFRGDQETQYF. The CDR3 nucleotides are TGCGCCAGCTTCAGGGGGGATCAAGAGACCCAGTACTTC. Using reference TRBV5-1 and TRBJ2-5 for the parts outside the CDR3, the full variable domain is KAGVTQTPRYLIKTRGQQVTLSCSPISGHRSVSWYQQTPGQGLQFLFEYFSETQRNKGNFPGRFSGRQFSNSRSEMNVSTLELGDSALYLCASFRGDQETQYFGPGTRLLVL.

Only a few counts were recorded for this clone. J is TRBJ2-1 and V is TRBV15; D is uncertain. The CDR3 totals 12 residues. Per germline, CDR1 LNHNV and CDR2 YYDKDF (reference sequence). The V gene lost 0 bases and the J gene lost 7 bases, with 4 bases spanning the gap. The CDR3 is CATSREINEQFF. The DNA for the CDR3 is TGTGCCACCAGCAGAGAGATAAATGAGCAGTTCTTC.

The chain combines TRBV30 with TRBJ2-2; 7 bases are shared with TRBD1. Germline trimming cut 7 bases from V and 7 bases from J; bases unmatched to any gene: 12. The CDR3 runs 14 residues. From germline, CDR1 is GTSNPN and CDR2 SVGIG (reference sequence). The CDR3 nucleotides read TGTGCCTTGCTCCTACGACAGGGAAGCGGGGAGCTGTTTTTT. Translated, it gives CALLLRQGSGELFF.

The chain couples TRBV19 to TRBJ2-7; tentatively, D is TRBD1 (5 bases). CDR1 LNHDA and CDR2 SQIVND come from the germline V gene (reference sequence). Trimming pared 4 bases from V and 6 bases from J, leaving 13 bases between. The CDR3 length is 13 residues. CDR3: CASSSQSGIEQYF. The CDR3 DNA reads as TGTGCCAGTAGTAGTCAATCAGGGATCGAGCAGTACTTC.

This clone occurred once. CDR3 nucleotide sequence: TGTGCCAGCAGTCTCGGTTTTGGGACTGAAGCTTTCTTT. Translating it yields CASSLGFGTEAFF. V is TRBV7-9 and J is TRBJ1-1; the D is unclear. V lost 6 bases, J lost 5 bases, and 13 bases lay in between. The CDR3 totals 13 residues. CDR1 and CDR2 from the germline V gene are SEHNR and FQNEAQ (reference sequence).

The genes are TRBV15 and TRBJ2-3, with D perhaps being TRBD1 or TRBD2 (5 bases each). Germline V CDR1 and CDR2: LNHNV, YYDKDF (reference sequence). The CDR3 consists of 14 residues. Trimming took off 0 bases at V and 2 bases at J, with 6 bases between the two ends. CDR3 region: CATSREGTTDTQYF. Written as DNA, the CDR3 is TGTGCCACCAGCAGAGAAGGGACCACAGATACGCAGTATTTT. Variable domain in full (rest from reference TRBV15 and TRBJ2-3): DAMVIQNPRYQVTQFGKPVTLSCSQTLNHNVMYWYQQKSSQAPKLLFHYYDKDFNNEADTPDNFQSRRPNTSFCFLDIRSPGLGDTAMYLCATSREGTTDTQYFGPGTRLTVL.

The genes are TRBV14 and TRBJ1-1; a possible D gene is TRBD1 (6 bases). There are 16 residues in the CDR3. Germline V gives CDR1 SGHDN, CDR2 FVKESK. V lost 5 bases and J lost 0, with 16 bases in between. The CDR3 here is CASSALTGFVNTEAFF. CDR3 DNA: TGTGCCAGCAGCGCTCTCACAGGGTTCGTGAACACTGAAGCTTTCTTT.